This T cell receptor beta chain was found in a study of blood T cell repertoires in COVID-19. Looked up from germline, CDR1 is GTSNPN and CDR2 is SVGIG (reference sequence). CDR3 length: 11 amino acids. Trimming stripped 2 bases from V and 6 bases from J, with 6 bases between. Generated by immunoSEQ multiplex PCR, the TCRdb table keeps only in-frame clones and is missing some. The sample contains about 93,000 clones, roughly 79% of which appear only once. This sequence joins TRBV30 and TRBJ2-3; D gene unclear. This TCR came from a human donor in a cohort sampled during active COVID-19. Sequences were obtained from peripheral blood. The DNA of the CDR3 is TGTGCCTGGAGTATGAGGGATACGCAGTATTTT. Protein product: CAWSMRDTQYF.